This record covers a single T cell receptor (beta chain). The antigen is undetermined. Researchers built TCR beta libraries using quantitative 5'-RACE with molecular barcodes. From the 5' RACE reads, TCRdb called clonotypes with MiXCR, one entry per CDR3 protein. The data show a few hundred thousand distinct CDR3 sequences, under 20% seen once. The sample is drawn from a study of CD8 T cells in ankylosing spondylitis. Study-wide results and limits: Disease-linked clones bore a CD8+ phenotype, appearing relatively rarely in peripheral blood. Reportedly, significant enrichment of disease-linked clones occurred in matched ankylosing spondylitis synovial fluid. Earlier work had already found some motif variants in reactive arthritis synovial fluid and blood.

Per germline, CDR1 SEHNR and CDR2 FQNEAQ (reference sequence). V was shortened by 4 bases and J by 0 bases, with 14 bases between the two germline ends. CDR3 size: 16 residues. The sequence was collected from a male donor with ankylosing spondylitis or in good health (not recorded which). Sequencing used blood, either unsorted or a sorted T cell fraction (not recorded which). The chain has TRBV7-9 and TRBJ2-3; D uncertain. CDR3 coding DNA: TGTGCCAGCAGCTCGTTAGAAGCAGCTAGCACAGATACGCAGTATTTT. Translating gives CASSSLEAASTDTQYF.